The clone carrying this T cell receptor beta chain was detected ten times or more. Its antigen is still unknown. The data originate from a study of T cells in Graves' hyperthyroidism and ophthalmopathy. Study in general: Peripheral blood was drawn at first diagnosis, prior to all treatment. The study's findings and limits: The blood repertoire included most of the expanded thyroid clonotypes above 0.001.

Individuals with ophthalmopathy presented a Clinical Activity Score of at least 3, a NOSPECS grade of at least 4 and a duration under 3 months. Exclusion of a patient resulted from uncontrolled infection, other autoimmune disease, pregnancy or lactation. The CDR3 has 12 residues. Trimming removed 9 bases from V and 5 bases from J; junction bases left unmatched: 4. Per germline, CDR1 SEHNR and CDR2 FQNEAQ (reference sequence). RNA transcripts provided the source from which TCR beta CDR3 regions were amplified. The HTBI primer set served for first-round RT-PCR of the TCR CDR3. TCRdb called the multiplex PCR reads again in MiXCR, with one record for every CDR3 protein. This table holds 360,000 or so distinct CDR3 sequences, around 18% found once.

V usage is TRBV7-9 and J usage is TRBJ2-7; TRBD1 matches 10 bases. The sample was blood. The receptor was derived from a middle-aged woman with Graves' ophthalmopathy. Here the CDR3 DNA reads TGTGCCAGTGTGACAGGGGGCCACGAGCAGTACTTC. The encoded protein is CASVTGGHEQYF.